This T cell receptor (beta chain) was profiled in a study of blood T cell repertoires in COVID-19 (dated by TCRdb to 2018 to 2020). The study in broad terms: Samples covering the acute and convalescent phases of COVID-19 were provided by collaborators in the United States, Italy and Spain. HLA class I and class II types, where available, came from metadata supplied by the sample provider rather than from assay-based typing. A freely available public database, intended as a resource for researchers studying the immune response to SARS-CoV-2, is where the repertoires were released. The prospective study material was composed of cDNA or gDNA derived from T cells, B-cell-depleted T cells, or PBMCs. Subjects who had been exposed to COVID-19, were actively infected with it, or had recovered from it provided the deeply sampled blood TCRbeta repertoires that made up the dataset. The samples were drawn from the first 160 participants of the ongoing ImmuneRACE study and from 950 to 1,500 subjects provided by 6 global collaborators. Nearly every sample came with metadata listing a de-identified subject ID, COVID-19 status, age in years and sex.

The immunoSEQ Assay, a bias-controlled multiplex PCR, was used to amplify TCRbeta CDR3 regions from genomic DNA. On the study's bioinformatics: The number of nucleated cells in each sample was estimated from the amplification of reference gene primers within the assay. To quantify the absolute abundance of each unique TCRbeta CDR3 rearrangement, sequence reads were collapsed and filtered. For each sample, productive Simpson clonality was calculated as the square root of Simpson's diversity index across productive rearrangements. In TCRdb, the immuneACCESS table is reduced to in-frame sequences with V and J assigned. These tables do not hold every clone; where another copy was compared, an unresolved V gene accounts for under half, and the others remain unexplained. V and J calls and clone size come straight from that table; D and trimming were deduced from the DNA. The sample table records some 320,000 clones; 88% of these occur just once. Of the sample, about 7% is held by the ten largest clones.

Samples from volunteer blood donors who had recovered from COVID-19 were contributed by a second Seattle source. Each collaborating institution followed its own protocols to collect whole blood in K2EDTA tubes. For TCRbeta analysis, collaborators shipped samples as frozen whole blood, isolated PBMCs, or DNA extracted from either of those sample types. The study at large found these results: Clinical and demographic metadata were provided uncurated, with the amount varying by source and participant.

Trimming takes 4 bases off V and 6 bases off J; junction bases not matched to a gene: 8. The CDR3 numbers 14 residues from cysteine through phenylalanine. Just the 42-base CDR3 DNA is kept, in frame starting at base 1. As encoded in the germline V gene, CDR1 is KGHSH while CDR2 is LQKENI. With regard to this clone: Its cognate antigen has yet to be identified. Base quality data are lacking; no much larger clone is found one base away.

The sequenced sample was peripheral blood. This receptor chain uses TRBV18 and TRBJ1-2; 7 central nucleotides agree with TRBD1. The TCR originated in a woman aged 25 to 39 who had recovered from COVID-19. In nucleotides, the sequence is TGTGCCAGCTCACGGTACGGCCAGGGGGATGGCTACACCTTC. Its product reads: CASSRYGQGDGYTF.